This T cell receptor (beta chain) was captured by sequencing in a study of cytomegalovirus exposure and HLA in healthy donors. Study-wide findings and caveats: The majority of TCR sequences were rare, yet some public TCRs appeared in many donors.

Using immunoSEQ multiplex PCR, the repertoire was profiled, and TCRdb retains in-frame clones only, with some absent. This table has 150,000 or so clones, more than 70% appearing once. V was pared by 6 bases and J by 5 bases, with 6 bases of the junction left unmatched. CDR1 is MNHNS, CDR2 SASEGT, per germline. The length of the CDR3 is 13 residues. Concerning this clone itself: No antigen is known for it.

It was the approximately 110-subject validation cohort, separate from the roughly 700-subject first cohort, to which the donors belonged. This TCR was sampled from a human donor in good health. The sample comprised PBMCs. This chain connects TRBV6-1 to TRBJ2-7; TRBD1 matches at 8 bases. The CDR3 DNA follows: TGTGCCAGCAGAAGACAGGGGCCCGACGAGCAGTACTTC. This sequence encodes CASRRQGPDEQYF.